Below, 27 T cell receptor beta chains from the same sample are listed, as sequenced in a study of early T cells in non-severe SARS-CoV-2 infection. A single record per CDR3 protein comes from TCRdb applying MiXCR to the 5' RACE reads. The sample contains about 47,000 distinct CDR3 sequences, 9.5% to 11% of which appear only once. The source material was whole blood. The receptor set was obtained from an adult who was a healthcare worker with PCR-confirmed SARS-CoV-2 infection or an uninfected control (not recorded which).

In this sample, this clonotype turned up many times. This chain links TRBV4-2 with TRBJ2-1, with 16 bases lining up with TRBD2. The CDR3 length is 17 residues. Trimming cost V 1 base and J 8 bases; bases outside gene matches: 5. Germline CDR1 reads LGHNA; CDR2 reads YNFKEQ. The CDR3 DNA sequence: TGTGCCAGCAGCCAAGCGGGACTAGCGGGGGGGTACGATGAGCAGTTCTTC. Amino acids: CASSQAGLAGGYDEQFF.

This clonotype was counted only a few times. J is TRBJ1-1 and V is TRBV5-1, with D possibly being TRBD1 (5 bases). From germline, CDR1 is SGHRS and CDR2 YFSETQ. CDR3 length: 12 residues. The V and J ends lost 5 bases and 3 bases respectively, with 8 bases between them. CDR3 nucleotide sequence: TGCGCCAGCAGTACAGGCTACACTGAAGCTTTCTTT. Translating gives CASSTGYTEAFF.

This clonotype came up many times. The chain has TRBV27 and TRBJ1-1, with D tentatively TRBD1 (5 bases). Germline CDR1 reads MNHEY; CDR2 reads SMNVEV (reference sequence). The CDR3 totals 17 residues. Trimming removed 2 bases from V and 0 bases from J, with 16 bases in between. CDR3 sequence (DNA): TGTGCCAGCAGTTTAAGGGCTCAGGGTTACATGAACACTGAAGCTTTCTTT. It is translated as CASSLRAQGYMNTEAFF.

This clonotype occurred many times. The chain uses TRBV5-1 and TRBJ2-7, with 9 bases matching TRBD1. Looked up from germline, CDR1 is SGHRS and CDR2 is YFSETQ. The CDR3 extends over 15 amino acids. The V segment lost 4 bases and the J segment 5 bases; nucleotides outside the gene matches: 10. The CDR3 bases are TGCGCCAGCAGCAACCTGGACAGGGGACGTAACGAGCAGTACTTC. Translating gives CASSNLDRGRNEQYF.

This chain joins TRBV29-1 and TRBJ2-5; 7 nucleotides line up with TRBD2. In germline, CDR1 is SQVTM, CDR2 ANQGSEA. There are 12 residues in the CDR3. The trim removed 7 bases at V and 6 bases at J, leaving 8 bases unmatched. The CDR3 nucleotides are TGCAGCGGCGGGGAGGGCAAGCAGACCCAGTACTTC. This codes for CSGGEGKQTQYF.

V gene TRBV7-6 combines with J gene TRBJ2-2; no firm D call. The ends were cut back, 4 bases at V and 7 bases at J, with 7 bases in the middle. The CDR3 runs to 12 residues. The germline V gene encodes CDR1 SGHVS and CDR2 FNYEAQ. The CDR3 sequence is CASSSPYGELFF. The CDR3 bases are TGTGCCAGCAGCTCACCCTACGGGGAGCTGTTTTTT.

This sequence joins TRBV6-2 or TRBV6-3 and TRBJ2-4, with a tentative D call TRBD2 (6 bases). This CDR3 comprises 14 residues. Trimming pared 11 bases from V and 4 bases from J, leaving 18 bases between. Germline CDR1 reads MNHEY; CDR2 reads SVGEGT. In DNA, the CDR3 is TGTGCCTCCACTGATTATGCGGGGAAAAACATTCAGTACTTC. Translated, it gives CASTDYAGKNIQYF.

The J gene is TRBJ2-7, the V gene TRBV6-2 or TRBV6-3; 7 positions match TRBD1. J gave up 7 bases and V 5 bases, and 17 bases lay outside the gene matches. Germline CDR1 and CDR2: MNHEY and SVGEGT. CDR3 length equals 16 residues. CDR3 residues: CASSNPRDRIQGEQYF. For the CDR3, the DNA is TGTGCCAGCAGTAACCCCCGGGACAGAATACAGGGGGAGCAGTACTTC.

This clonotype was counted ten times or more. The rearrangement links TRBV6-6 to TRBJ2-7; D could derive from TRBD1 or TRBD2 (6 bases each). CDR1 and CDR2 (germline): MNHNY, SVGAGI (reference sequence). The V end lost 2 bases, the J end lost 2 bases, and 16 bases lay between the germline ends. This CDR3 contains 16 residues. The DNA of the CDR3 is TGTGCCAGCAGTTACAACCCCGGGGGCCTAACCTACGAGCAGTACTTC. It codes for CASSYNPGGLTYEQYF.

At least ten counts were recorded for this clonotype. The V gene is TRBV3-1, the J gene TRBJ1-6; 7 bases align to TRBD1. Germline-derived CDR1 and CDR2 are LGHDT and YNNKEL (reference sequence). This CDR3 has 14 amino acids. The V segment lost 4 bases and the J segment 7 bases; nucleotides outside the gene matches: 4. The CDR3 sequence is CASSLRQGNSPLHF. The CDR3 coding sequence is TGTGCCAGCAGCCTCCGACAGGGAAATTCACCCCTCCACTTT.

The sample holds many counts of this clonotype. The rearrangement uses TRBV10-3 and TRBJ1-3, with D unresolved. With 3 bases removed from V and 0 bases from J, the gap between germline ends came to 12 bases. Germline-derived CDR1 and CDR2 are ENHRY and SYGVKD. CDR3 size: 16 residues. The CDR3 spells CAISDSKGSSGNTIYF. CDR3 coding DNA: TGTGCCATCAGTGATTCCAAGGGAAGCTCTGGAAACACCATATATTTT.

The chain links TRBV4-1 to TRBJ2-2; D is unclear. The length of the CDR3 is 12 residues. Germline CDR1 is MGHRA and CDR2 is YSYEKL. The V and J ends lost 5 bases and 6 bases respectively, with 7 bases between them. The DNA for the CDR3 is TGCGCCAGCAGCAACGTCCCCGGGGAGCTGTTTTTT. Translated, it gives CASSNVPGELFF.

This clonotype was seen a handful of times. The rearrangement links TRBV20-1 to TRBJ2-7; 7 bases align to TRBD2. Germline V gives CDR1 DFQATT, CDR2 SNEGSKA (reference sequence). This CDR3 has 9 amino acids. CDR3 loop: CSLEEAGRV. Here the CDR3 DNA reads TGCAGTCTGGAGGAAGCGGGAAGAGTC.

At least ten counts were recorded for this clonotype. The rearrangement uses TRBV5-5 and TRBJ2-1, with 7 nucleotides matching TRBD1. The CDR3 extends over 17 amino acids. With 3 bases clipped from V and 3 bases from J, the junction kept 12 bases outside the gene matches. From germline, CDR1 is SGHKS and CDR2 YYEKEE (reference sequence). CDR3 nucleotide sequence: TGTGCCAGCAGCTGGCGACCGACAGGGACATACTACAATGAGCAGTTCTTC. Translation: CASSWRPTGTYYNEQFF.

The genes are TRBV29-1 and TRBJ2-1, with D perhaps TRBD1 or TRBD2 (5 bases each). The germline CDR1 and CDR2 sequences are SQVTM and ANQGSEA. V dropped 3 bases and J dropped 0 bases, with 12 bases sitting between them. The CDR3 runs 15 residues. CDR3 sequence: CSVDTGRTSYNEQFF. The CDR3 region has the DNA TGCAGCGTTGATACGGGACGTACCTCCTACAATGAGCAGTTCTTC.

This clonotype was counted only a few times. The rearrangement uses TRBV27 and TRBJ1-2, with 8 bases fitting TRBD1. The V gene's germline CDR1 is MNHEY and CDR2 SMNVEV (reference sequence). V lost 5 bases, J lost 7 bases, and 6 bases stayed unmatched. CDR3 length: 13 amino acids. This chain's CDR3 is CASSMQGAGGYTF. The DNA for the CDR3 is TGTGCCAGCAGTATGCAGGGGGCGGGTGGCTACACCTTC.

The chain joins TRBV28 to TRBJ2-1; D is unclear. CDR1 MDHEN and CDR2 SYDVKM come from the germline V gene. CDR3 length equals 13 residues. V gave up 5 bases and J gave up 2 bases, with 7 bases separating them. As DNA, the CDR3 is TGTGCCAGCAGTCCTCGAACCTACAATGAGCAGTTCTTC. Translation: CASSPRTYNEQFF.

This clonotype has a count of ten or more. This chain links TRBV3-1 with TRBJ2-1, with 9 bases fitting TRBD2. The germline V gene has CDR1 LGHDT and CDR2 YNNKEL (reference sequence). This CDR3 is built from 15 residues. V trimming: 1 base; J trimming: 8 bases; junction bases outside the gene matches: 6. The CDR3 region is CASSQGISGSYEQFF. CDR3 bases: TGTGCCAGCAGCCAAGGTATTAGCGGGAGCTATGAGCAGTTCTTC.

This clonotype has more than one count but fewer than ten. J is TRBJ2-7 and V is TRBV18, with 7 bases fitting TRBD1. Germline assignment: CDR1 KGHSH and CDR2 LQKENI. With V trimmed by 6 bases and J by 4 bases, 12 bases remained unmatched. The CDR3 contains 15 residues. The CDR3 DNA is TGTGCCAGCTCTCTCGACAGGGCCTTGGAGTACGAGCAGTACTTC. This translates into CASSLDRALEYEQYF.

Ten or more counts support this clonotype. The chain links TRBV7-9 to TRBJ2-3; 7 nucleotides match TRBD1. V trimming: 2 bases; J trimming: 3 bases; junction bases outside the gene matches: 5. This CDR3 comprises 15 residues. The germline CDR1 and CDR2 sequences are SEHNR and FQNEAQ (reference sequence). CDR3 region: CASSLTQGKTDTQYF. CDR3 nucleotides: TGTGCCAGCAGCTTAACACAGGGGAAGACAGATACGCAGTATTTT.

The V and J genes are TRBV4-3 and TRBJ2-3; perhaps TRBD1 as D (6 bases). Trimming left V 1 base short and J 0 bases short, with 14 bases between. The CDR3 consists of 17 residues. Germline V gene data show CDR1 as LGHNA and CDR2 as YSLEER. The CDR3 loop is CASSQGRKGVSTDTQYF. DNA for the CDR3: TGCGCCAGCAGCCAAGGGCGGAAGGGGGTTAGCACAGATACGCAGTATTTT.

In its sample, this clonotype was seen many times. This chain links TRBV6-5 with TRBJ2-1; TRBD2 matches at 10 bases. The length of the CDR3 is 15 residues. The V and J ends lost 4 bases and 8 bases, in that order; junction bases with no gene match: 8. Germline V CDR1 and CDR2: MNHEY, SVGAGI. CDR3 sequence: CASSFQRGGEDEQFF. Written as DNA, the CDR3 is TGTGCCAGCAGTTTCCAGCGGGGGGGCGAGGATGAGCAGTTCTTC.

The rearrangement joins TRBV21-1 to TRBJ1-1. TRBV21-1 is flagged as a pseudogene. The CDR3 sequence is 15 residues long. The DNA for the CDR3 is TGTGCCAGCAGCAGCCTTTGCGGAGATGGTACTGAAGCTTTCTTT. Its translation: CASSSLCGDGTEAFF.

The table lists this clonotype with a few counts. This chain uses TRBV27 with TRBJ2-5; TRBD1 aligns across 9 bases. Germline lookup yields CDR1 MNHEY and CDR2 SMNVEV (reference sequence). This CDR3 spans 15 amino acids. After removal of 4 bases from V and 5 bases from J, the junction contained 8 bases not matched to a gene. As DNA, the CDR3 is TGTGCCAGCAGTTCGGACAGGGGCAAGGGGGAGACCCAGTACTTC. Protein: CASSSDRGKGETQYF.

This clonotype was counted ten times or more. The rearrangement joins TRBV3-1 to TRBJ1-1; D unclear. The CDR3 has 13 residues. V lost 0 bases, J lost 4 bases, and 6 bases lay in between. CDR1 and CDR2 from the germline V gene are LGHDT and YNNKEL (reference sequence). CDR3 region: CASSQDPSTEAFF. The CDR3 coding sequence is TGTGCCAGCAGCCAAGATCCGTCCACTGAAGCTTTCTTT. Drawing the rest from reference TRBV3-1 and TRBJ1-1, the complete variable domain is DTAVSQTPKYLVTQMGNDKSIKCEQNLGHDTMYWYKQDSKKFLKIMFSYNNKELIINETVPNRFSPKSPDKAHLNLHINSLELGDSAVYFCASSQDPSTEAFFGQGTRLTVV.

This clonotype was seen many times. The CDR3 is CASSPGTGGAFF. The CDR3 region has the DNA TGTGCCAGCAGTCCGGGGACAGGAGGAGCTTTCTTT. V is TRBV12-3 or TRBV12-4 and J is TRBJ1-1; TRBD1 matches 8 bases. The CDR3 is made up of 12 amino acids. With V trimmed by 5 bases and J by 10 bases, 6 bases remained unmatched.

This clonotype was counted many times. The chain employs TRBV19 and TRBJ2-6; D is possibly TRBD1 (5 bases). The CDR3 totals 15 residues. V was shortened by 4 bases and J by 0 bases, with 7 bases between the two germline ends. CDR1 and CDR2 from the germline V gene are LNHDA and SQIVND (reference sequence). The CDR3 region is CASSRQNSGANVLTF. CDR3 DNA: TGTGCCAGTAGTAGACAGAACTCTGGGGCCAACGTCCTGACTTTC.